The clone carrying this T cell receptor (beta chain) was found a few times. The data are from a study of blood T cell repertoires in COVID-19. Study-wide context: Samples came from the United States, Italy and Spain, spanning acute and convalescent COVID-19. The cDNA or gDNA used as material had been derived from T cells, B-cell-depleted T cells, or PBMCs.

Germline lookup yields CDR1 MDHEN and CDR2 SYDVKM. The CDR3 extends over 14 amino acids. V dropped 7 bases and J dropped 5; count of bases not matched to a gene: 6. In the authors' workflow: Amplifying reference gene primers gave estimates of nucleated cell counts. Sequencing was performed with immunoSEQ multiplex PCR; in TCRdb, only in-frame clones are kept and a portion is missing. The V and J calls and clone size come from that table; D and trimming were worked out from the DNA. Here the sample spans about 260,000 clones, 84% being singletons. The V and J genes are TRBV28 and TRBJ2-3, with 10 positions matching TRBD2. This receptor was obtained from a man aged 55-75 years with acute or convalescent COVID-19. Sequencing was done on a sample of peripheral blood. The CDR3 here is CASMASGSLDTQYF. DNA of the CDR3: TGTGCCAGCATGGCTAGCGGGAGTTTAGATACGCAGTATTTT. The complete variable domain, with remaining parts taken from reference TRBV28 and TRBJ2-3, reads DVKVTQSSRYLVKRTGEKVFLECVQDMDHENMFWYRQDPGLGLRLIYFSYDVKMKEKGDIPEGYSVSREKKERFSLILESASTNQTSMYLCASMASGSLDTQYFGPGTRLTVL.